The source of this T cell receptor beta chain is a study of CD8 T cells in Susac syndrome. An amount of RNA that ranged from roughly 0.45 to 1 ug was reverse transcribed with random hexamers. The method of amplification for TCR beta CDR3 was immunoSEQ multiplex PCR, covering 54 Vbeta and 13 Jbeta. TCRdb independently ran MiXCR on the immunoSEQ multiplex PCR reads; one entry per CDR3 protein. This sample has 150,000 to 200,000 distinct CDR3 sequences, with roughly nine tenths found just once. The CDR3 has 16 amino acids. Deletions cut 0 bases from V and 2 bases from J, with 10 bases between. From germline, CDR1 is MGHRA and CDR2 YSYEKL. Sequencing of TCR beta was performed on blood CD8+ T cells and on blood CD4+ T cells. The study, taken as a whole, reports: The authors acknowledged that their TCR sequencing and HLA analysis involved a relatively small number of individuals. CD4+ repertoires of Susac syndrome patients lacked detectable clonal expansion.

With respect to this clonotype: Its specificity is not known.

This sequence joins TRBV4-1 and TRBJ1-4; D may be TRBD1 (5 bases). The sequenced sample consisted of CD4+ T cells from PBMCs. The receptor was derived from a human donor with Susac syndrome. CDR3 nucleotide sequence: TGCGCCAGCAGCCAAGATCGAGGGACGACTAATGAAAAACTGTTTTTT. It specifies CASSQDRGTTNEKLFF.